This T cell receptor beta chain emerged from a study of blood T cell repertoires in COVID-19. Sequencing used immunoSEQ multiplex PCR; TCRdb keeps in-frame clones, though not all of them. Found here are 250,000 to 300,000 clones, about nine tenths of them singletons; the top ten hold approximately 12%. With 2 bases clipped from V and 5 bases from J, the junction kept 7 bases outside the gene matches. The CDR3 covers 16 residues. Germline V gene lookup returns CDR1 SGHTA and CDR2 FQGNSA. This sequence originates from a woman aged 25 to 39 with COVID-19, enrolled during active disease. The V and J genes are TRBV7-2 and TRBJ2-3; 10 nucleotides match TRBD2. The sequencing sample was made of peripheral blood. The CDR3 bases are TGTGCCAGCAGCTTAATCAGCGGGGGGGTTCTAGATACGCAGTATTTT. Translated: CASSLISGGVLDTQYF.